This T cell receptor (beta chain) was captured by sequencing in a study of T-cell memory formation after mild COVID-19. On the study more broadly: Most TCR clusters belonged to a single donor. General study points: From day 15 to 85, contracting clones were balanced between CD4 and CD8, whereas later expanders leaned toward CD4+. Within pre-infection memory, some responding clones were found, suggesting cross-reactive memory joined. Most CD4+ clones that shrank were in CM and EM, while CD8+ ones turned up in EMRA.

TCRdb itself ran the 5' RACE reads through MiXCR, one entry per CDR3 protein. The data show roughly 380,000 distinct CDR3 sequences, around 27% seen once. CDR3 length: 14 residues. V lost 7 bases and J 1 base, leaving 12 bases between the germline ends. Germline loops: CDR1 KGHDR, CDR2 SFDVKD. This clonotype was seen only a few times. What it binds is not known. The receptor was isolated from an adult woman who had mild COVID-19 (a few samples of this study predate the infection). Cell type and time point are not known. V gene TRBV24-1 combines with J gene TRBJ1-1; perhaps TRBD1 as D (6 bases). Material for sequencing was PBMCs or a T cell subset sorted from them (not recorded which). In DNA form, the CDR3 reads TGTGCCACCAGGGCCCAGGGACAGAACACTGAAGCTTTCTTT. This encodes CATRAQGQNTEAFF.